The present T cell receptor (beta chain) was sequenced within a study of identical twins. With regard to this clonotype: Its target is not known.

MiXCR, applied by TCRdb to the 5' RACE reads, yields one record per CDR3 protein. The repertoire holds hundreds of thousands of distinct CDR3 sequences, about 12% seen once, with roughly 1.6% in the top ten. Overall study findings and caveats: Low generation-probability sequences were in excess among twin-shared out-of-frame alpha sequences. Carriage of fewer insertions was seen in abundant cord blood beta clonotypes, whereas memory repertoires showed none. It was cross-sectional statistical analysis, not following the same donors, that the conclusions relied on.

The CDR3 has 19 residues. Trimming at V came to 6 bases and at J to 0 bases, leaving 18 bases not matched to a gene. These records were also assigned to another study, of yellow fever vaccine responses in identical twins.

The sequencing input was PBMCs. V and J are TRBV12-3 or TRBV12-4 and TRBJ2-3; TRBD2 aligns across 7 bases. This receptor was identified in a woman under 30 in good health. The CDR3 coding sequence is TGTGCCAGCAGGCCTCCGACTAGCCCGCAATCGGGTAGCACAGATACGCAGTATTTT. It translates to CASRPPTSPQSGSTDTQYF.